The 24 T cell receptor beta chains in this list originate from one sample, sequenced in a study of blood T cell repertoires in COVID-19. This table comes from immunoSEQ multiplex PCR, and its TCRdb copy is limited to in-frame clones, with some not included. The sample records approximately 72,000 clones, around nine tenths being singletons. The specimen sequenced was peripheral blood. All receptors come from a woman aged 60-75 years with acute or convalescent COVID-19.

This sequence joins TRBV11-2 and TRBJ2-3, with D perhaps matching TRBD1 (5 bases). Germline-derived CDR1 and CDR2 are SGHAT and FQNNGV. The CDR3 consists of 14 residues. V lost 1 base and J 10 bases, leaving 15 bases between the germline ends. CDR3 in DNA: TGTGCCAGCAGCTTAGGGCCAGGGATCGTTTCGCAGTATTTT. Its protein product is CASSLGPGIVSQYF.

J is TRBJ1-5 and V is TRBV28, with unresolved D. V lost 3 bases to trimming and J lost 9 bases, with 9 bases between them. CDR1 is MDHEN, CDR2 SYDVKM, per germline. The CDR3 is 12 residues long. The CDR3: CASSFREGPQHF. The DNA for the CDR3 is TGTGCCAGCAGTTTTCGGGAGGGGCCCCAGCATTTT.

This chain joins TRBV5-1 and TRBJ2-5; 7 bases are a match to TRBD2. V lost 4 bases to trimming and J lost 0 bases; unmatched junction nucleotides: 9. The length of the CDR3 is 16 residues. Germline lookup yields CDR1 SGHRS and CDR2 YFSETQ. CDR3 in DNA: TGCGCCAGCAGCCCCCAAGCGGGGTCATACCAAGAGACCCAGTACTTC. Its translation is CASSPQAGSYQETQYF.

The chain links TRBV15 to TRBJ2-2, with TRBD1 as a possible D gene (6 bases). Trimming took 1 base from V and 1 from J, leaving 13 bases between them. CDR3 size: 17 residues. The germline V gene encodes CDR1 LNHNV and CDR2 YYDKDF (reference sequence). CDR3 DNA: TGTGCCACCAGCAGAGGGAGGTTAGGGGGGAACACCGGGGAGCTGTTTTTT. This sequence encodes CATSRGRLGGNTGELFF.

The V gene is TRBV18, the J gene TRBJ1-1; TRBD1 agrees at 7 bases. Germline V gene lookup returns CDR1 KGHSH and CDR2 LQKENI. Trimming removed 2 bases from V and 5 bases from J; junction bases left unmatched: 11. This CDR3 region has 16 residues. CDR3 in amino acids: CASSPRGTAEWTEAFF. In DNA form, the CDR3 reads TGTGCCAGCTCACCAAGGGGGACAGCTGAATGGACTGAAGCTTTCTTT.

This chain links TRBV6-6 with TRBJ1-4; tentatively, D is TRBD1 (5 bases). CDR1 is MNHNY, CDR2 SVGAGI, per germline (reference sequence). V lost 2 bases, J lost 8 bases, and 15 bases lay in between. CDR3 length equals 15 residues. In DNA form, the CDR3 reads TGTGCCAGCAGTTACCCCAAAGACAGTGGGGAAAAACTGTTTTTT. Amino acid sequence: CASSYPKDSGEKLFF.

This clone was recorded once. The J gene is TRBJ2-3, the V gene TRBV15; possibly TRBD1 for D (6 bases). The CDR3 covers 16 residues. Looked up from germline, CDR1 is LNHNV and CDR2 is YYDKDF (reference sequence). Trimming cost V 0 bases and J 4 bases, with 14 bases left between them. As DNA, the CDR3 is TGTGCCACCAGCAGAGATATTCGATCAGGGGCAGATACGCAGTATTTT. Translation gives CATSRDIRSGADTQYF.

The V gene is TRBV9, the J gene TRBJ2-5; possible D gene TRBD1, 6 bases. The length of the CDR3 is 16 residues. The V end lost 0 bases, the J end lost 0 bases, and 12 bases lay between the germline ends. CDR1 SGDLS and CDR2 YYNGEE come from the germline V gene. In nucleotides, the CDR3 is TGTGCCAGCAGCGTAGGCCCCACAGGGTACCAAGAGACCCAGTACTTC. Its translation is CASSVGPTGYQETQYF.

CDR3 nucleotide sequence: TGTGCCAGCAGGAAGGACAGGGAGTCCTATAATTCACCCCTCCACTTT. It yields the protein CASRKDRESYNSPLHF. The V and J genes are TRBV2 and TRBJ1-6; TRBD1 matches at 8 bases. J lost 1 base, V lost 6 bases, and 5 bases had no gene match. In germline, CDR1 is SNHLY, CDR2 FYNNEI. The CDR3 contains 16 residues.

CDR3 nucleotides: TGTGCCAGCTCACAGGCAGAATACGAGCAGTACTTC. As protein: CASSQAEYEQYF. The V gene is TRBV2, the J gene TRBJ2-7; a weak D match, TRBD1 (5 bases). With 8 bases removed from V and 4 bases from J, the gap between germline ends came to 12 bases. The length of the CDR3 is 12 residues. Germline loops: CDR1 SNHLY, CDR2 FYNNEI.

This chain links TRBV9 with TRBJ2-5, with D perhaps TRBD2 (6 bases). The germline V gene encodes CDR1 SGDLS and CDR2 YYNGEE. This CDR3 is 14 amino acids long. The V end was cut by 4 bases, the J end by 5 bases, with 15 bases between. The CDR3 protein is CASSPSLGGETQYF. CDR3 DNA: TGTGCCAGCAGCCCTAGTTTAGGAGGGGAGACCCAGTACTTC.

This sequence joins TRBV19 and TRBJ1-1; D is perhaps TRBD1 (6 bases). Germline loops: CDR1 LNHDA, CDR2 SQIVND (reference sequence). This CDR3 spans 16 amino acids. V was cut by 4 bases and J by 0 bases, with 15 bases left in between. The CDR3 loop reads CASSTSSGTMNTEAFF. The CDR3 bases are TGTGCCAGTAGTACAAGTTCCGGGACAATGAACACTGAAGCTTTCTTT.

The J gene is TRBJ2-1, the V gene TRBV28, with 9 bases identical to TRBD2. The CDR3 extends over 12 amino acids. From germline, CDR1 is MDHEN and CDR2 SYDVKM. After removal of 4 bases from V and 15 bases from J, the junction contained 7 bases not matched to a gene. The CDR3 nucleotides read TGTGCCAGCAGTTCCATAGCGGGGGCCGTGTTCTTC. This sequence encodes CASSSIAGAVFF.

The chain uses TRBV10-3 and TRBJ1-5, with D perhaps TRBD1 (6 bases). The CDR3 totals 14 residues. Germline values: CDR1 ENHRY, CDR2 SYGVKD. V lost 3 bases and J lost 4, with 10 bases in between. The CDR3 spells CAISDSGQNQPQHF. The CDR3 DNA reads TGTGCCATCAGTGACTCGGGACAAAATCAGCCCCAGCATTTT.

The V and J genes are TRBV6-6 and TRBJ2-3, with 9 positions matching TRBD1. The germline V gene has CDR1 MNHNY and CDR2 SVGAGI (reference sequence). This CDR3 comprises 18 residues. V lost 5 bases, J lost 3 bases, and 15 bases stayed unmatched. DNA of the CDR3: TGTGCCAGCAGTCGCCGGACAGGGGCCTTTCGTGGGACAGATACGCAGTATTTT. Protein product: CASSRRTGAFRGTDTQYF.

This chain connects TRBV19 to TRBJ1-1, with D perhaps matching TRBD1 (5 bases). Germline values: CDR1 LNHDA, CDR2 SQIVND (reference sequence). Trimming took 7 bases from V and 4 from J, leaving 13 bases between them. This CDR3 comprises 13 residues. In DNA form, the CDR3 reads TGTGCCAGTAAAACGGAGGGGTTCACTGAAGCTTTCTTT. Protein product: CASKTEGFTEAFF.

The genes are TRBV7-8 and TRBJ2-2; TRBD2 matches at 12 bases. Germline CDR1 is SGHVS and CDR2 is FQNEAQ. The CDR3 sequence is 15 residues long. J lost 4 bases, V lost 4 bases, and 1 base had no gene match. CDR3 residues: CASSSSGGATGELFF. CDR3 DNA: TGTGCCAGCAGCTCTAGCGGGGGGGCCACCGGGGAGCTGTTTTTT.

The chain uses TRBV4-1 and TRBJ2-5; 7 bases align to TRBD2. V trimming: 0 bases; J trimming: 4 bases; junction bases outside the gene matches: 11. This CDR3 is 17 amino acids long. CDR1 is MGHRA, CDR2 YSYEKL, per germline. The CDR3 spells CASSQDGGLSFGETQYF. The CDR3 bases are TGCGCCAGCAGCCAAGATGGGGGACTATCTTTCGGAGAGACCCAGTACTTC.

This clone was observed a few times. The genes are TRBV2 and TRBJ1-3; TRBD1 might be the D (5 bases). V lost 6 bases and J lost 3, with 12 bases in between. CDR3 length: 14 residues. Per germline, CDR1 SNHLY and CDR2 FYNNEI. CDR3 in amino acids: CASRREDIGNTIYF. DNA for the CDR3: TGTGCCAGCAGGCGTGAGGACATTGGAAACACCATATATTTT.

This chain's CDR3 is CAIARGREDTQYF. The CDR3 DNA reads as TGTGCCATCGCCAGGGGGCGAGAAGATACGCAGTATTTT. The rearrangement links TRBV10-3 to TRBJ2-3; 8 bases map to TRBD1. CDR1 and CDR2 (germline): ENHRY, SYGVKD. Trimming removed 8 bases from V and 5 bases from J; junction bases left unmatched: 6. This CDR3 comprises 13 residues.

CDR3 sequence: CARQTNYGYTF. The CDR3 DNA sequence: TGTGCCAGACAGACTAACTATGGCTACACCTTC. The rearrangement links TRBV2 to TRBJ1-2; D is uncertain. Germline V gene lookup returns CDR1 SNHLY and CDR2 FYNNEI. The CDR3 is 11 residues long. Trimming took 9 bases from V and 0 from J, leaving 5 bases between them.

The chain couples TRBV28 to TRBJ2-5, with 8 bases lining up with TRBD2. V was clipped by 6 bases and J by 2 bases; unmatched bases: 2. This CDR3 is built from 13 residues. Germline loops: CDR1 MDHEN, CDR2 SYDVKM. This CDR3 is CASRASGQETQYF. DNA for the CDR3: TGTGCCAGCAGAGCTAGCGGGCAAGAGACCCAGTACTTC. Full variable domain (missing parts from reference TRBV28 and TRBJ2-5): DVKVTQSSRYLVKRTGEKVFLECVQDMDHENMFWYRQDPGLGLRLIYFSYDVKMKEKGDIPEGYSVSREKKERFSLILESASTNQTSMYLCASRASGQETQYFGPGTRLLVL.

CDR3 sequence (DNA): TGTGCCATCAGTGAGTTAAAAGGAGTGCGGGCCTACGAGCAGTACTTC. Translating gives CAISELKGVRAYEQYF. This rearrangement joins TRBV10-3 to TRBJ2-7, with D tentatively TRBD2 (5 bases). The CDR3 length is 16 residues. V was cut by 1 base and J by 2 bases, with 15 bases left in between. CDR1 is ENHRY, CDR2 SYGVKD, per germline.

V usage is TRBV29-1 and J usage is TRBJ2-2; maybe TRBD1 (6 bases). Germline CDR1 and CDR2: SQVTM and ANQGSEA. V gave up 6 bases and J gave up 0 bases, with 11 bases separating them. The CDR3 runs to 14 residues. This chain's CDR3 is CSVSGTPNTGELFF. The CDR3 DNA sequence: TGCAGCGTCTCCGGGACACCGAACACCGGGGAGCTGTTTTTT.